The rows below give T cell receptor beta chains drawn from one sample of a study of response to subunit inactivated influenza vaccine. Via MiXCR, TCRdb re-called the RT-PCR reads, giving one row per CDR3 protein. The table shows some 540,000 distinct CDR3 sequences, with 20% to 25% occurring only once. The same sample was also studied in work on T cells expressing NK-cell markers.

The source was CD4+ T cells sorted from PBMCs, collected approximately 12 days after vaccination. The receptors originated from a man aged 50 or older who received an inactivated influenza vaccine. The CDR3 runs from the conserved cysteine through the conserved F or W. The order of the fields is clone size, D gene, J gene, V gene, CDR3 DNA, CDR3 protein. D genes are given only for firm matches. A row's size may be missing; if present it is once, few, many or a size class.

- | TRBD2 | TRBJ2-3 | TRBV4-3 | TGCGCCAGCAGCCCCGACGGGGCGGGAGGCACAGATACGCAGTATTTT | CASSPDGAGGTDTQYF
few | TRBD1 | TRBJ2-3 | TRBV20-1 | TGCAGTGCTCCTGGGACAGCGACAGATACGCAGTATTTT | CSAPGTATDTQYF
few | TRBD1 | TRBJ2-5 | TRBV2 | TGTGCCAGCCGGGACAGGGGTTCGGGCCAAGAGACCCAGTACTTC | CASRDRGSGQETQYF
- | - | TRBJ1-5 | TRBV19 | TGTGCCAGTAGTATAAACCCAGATCAGCCCCAGCATTTT | CASSINPDQPQHF
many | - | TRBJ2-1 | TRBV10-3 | TGTGCCATTCAGCAGGGATTTGGTTTGCATGAGCAGTTCTTC | CAIQQGFGLHEQFF
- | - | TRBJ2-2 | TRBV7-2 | TGTGCCAGCAGCTCCCAGGCCTCCGGGGAGCTGTTTTTT | CASSSQASGELFF
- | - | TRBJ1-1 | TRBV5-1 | TGCGCCAGCAGCTGGGGGAGGACTGAAGCTTTCTTT | CASSWGRTEAFF
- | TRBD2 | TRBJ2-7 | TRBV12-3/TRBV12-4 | TGTGCCAGCAGTTTGATGGCGGGAGGATCCGAGCAGTACTTC | CASSLMAGGSEQYF
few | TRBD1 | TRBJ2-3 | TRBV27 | TGTGCCAGCACCGTTTGGGGGACAGGGGGCACAGATACGCAGTATTTT | CASTVWGTGGTDTQYF
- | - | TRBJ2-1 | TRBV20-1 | TGCAGCCCCGGAGGCATAGGACAGAATTACAATGAGCAGTTCTTC | CSPGGIGQNYNEQFF
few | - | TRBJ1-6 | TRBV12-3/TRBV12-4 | TGTGCCAGCAGTTTCGACGGAAATTATAATTCACCCCTCCACTTT | CASSFDGNYNSPLHF
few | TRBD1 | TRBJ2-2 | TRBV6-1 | TGTGCCAGCAGGCCGGGACAGGGGACGGTCGCCGGGGAGCTGTTTTTT | CASRPGQGTVAGELFF
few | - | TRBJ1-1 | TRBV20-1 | TGCAGTGCTATATCAGGGAACACTGAAGCTTTCTTT | CSAISGNTEAFF
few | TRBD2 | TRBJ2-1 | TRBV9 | TGTGCCAGCAGCGCCACCGGGACTACATACAATGAGCAGTTCTTC | CASSATGTTYNEQFF
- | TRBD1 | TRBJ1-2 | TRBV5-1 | TGCGCCAGCAGCTTAAGCACCTCGGGACAGGGGATCTATGGCTACACCTTC | CASSLSTSGQGIYGYTF
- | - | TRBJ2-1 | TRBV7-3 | TGTGCCAGCAGCTTAATACTGAACCGAAGGGTCAGACTCCGTCAGAGGGGCAATGAGCAGTTCTTC | CASSLILNRRVRLRQRGNEQFF
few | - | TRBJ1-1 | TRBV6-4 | TGTGCCAGCAGTCCCTCCGAAGCTTTCTTT | CASSPSEAFF
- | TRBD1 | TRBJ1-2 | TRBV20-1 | TGCAGTGCTAGAGATTCGAGACAGGGATTAGCTTTTGGCTACACCTTC | CSARDSRQGLAFGYTF
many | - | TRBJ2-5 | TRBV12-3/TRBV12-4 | TGTGCCAGCTCCCCGCCGGTTGGTAGGGAGACCCAGTACTTC | CASSPPVGRETQYF
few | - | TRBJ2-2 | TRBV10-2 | TGCGCCAGCAGTGAGTCCCGACTAGTACCCACAAGAGGGGAGCTGTTTTTT | CASSESRLVPTRGELFF
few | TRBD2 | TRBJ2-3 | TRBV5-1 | TGCGCCAGCAGCTTGGAGGGACTAGCGGTCACAGATACGCAGTATTTT | CASSLEGLAVTDTQYF
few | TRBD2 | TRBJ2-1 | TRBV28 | TGTGCCAGCAGTACCGGGACTAGCGGGGGGCAGTTCTTC | CASSTGTSGGQFF
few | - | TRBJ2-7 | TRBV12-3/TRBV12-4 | TGTGCCAGCATCCTCCCGGACAGCGCCCCTTTCAAGCAGTACTTC | CASILPDSAPFKQYF
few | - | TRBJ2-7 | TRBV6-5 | TGTGCCAGCAGTTACTTCGGGACACCCAATCGCGAGCAGTACTTC | CASSYFGTPNREQYF
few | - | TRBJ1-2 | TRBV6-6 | TGTGCCAGCAGTTACCGGACTTCGGCGGGCTACACCTTC | CASSYRTSAGYTF
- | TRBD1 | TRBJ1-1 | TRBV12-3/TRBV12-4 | TGTGCCAGCAGAGTCGGACAGGGAGCCACTGAAGCTTTCTTT | CASRVGQGATEAFF
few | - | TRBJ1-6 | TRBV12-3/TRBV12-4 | TGTGCCAGCAGTGTCAGGGGTTCACCCCTCCACTTT | CASSVRGSPLHF
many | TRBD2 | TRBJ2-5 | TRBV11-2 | TGTGCCAGCAGCTTAGTACTAGCGGGAGGGCCCTCGGGGGAGACCCAGTACTTC | CASSLVLAGGPSGETQYF
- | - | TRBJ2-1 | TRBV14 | TGTGCCAGCAGCCCCTTTCCTAGTGTGACGAATGAGCAGTTCTTC | CASSPFPSVTNEQFF
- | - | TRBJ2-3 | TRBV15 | TGTGCCACCAGCAGAGGGGGGGGCCTGGATACGCAGTATTTT | CATSRGGGLDTQYF
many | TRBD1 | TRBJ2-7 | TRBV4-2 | TGTGCCAGCAGCCAATCCGGGACAGGGGGAGACGAGCAGTACTTC | CASSQSGTGGDEQYF
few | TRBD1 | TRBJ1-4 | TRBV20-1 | TGCAGTGCTAGAAGGGACAGCAATGAAAAACTGTTTTTT | CSARRDSNEKLFF
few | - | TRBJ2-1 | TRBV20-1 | TGCAGTGCTAGGAGTCAGCGCCACAATGAGCAGTTCTTC | CSARSQRHNEQFF
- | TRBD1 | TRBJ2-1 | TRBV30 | TGTGCCTGGAGTGCCGGGACAGGGGTCTATGAGCAGTTCTTC | CAWSAGTGVYEQFF
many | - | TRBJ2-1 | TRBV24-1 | TGTGCCACTAGGGGGTCGGGGTCCTACAATGAGCAGTTCTTC | CATRGSGSYNEQFF
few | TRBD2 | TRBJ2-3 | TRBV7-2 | TGTGCCAGCGAAATAGCGGGGAGCACAGATACGCAGTATTTT | CASEIAGSTDTQYF
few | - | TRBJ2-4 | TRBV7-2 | TGTGCCAGCAGCTCGATCGACAGGCCAAACATTCAGTACTTC | CASSSIDRPNIQYF
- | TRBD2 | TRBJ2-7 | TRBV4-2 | TGTGCCAGCAGCCAGGGAAGCGGGAGAAGCTACGAGCAGTACTTC | CASSQGSGRSYEQYF
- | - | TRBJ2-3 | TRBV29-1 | TGCAGCGGAATACAGATAGCAGATACGCAGTATTTT | CSGIQIADTQYF
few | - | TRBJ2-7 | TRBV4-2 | TGTGCCAGCAGCCAAGATCGGTCCAGACAGTCCTACGAGCAGTACTTC | CASSQDRSRQSYEQYF
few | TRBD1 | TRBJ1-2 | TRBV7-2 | TGTGCCAGCAGCCTCCGACAGGGGGCGCCCGGCTACACCTTC | CASSLRQGAPGYTF
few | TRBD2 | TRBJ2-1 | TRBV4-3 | TGCGCCAGCAGCCAAGATGGTAGCGGGAGGAGTGAGCAGTTCTTC | CASSQDGSGRSEQFF
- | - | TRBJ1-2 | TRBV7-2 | TGTGCCAGCATCCTTAGCGGGACGGCCAACTATGGCTACACCTTC | CASILSGTANYGYTF
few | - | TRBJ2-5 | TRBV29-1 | TGCAGCGTTAAGGGTACAGAGACCCAGTACTTC | CSVKGTETQYF
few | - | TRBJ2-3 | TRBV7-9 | TGTGCCAGCAGCTTCGGCCGAGCCTGGGCAGATACGCAGTATTTT | CASSFGRAWADTQYF
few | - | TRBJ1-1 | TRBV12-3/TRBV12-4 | TGTGCCAGCAGCGAGGCTTACAACACTGAAGCTTTCTTT | CASSEAYNTEAFF